The rows below give T cell receptor beta chains drawn from one sample of a study of control samples from healthy donors and cancer patients. Assay used: immunoSEQ multiplex PCR; TCRdb lists only in-frame clones, some missing. The sample shows 50,000 to 75,000 clones, nearly 90% of them seen only once. The sample was PBMCs. Receptor source: a man aged 55-75 years with colorectal cancer. Each CDR3 is given with its conserved first and last residue. The D gene is left open where the match is weak. The listing skips clone size in some rows; elsewhere it reads once, few, many or a size class.

TRBV18	TRBJ2-1	-	-	TGTGCCAGCTCACCCTCCCCGACCCGGGAGCAGTTCTTC	CASSPSPTREQFF
TRBV5-6	TRBJ1-2	-	-	TGTGCCAGCAGCTTGGCCCAGAGGGGGAACTATGGCTACACCTTC	CASSLAQRGNYGYTF
TRBV19	TRBJ1-2	-	TRBD1	TGTGCCAGTAACCTCGGACAGGGAAGGTCAGGCTATGGCTACACCTTC	CASNLGQGRSGYGYTF
TRBV14	TRBJ2-5	-	TRBD2	TGTGCCAGCAGCCGAGGACTAGCGGCACCGCGCCAAGAGACCCAGTACTTC	CASSRGLAAPRQETQYF
TRBV5-8	TRBJ2-5	-	TRBD2	TGTGCCAGCAGCTTGTCGGGGACTAGCGTCAATAGCAAGGAGATCCAGTACTTC	CASSLSGTSVNSKEIQYF
TRBV30	TRBJ2-1	-	-	TGTGCCTGGAGCCCAGGGGGGAATGAGCAGTTCTTC	CAWSPGGNEQFF
TRBV2	TRBJ2-3	-	TRBD1	TGTGCCAGCATTCCGCAGGGGGCTAGCACAGATACGCAGTATTTT	CASIPQGASTDTQYF
TRBV11-3	TRBJ2-3	once	TRBD2	TGTGCCAGCAGCTTCCTAGCGGGGGGCTCCACAGATACGCAGTATTTT	CASSFLAGGSTDTQYF
TRBV2	TRBJ2-1	once	-	TGTGCCAGCAGTGATGGGGCTAGTGTGAGCTCCTACAATGAGCAGTTCTTC	CASSDGASVSSYNEQFF
TRBV7-2	TRBJ1-1	-	-	TGTGCCAGCAGCTTAGGGGGCCAGGCGAACACTGAAGCTTTCTTT	CASSLGGQANTEAFF
TRBV7-2	TRBJ1-5	-	-	TGTGCCAGCAGCTTAGAGTCGGGCTGGGGACAGCCCCAGCATTTT	CASSLESGWGQPQHF
TRBV18	TRBJ2-5	-	-	TGTGCCAGCTCACCGAGGGGGTCCGGAGAGACCCAGTACTTC	CASSPRGSGETQYF
TRBV10-3	TRBJ2-3	-	-	TGTGCCATCGCCTACAGCACAGATACGCAGTATTTT	CAIAYSTDTQYF
TRBV5-8	TRBJ2-1	-	-	TGTGCCAGCAGCTTGGGTCAGGTTATTGAGCAGTTCTTC	CASSLGQVIEQFF
TRBV4-2	TRBJ1-4	-	-	TGTGCCAGCAGCCAAGGACGAGGCCCTAATGAAAAACTGTTTTTT	CASSQGRGPNEKLFF
TRBV7-9	TRBJ1-1	-	-	TGTGCCAGCAGCTTAGGCTCCACTGAAGCTTTCTTT	CASSLGSTEAFF
TRBV4-2	TRBJ1-4	-	-	TGTGCCAGCAGCCAAGGGGGTAGGGGGGCGACTAATGAAAAACTGTTTTTT	CASSQGGRGATNEKLFF
TRBV5-6	TRBJ1-3	-	-	TGTGCCAGCAGCTTGGAAGGACCCCCTTTTAGGGGAAACACCATATATTTT	CASSLEGPPFRGNTIYF
TRBV3-1/TRBV3-2	TRBJ1-1	-	-	TGTGCCAGCAGCCAAGAGTCTGGGACTGAAGCTTTCTTT	CASSQESGTEAFF
TRBV5-1	TRBJ2-5	-	-	TGCGCCAGCAGCTTGCTCGGGGAGACCCAGTACTTC	CASSLLGETQYF
TRBV9	TRBJ1-5	-	TRBD1	TGTGCCAGCAGCGTTAGTACAGGGGATCAGCCCCAGCATTTT	CASSVSTGDQPQHF
TRBV18	TRBJ1-3	-	-	TGTGCCACCAAGGGGGGGGTCCTAGGAAACACCATATATTTT	CATKGGVLGNTIYF
TRBV4-2	TRBJ1-1	once	-	TGTGCCAGCAGCCAAGGTGAACACACTGAAGCTTTCTTT	CASSQGEHTEAFF
TRBV7-9	TRBJ1-1	-	-	TGTGCCAGCAGCTTAGTGGGCAGCAAGAACACTGAAGCTTTCTTT	CASSLVGSKNTEAFF
TRBV5-8	TRBJ2-5	-	-	TGTGCCAGCAGCGCCGGACAGCTCCAAGAGACCCAGTACTTC	CASSAGQLQETQYF
TRBV21-1	TRBJ1-4	-	-	TGTGCCAGCAGCAAAGAGGGGAACAGGGATGGGGGTAATGAAAAACTGTTTTTT	CASSKEGNRDGGNEKLFF
TRBV5-6	TRBJ1-2	-	-	TGTGCCAGCAGCTTGGAGCCACAAGTCTATGGCTACACCTTC	CASSLEPQVYGYTF
TRBV2	TRBJ2-7	-	-	TGTGCCAGCAGTGAAGCATCCGGGGTTCGTTACGAGCAGTACTTC	CASSEASGVRYEQYF
TRBV7-2	TRBJ2-2	few	-	TGTGCCAGCAGCTTCGAGACTAGCGGGGAGCTGTTTTTT	CASSFETSGELFF
TRBV7-9	TRBJ1-6	-	-	TGTGCCAGCAGCTTAGGGGAGGGGTATTCACCCCTCCACTTT	CASSLGEGYSPLHF
TRBV2	TRBJ2-3	-	-	TGTGCCAGCAGTGAGAAAGGGTCAGTGATGGCGTATTTT	CASSEKGSVMAYF